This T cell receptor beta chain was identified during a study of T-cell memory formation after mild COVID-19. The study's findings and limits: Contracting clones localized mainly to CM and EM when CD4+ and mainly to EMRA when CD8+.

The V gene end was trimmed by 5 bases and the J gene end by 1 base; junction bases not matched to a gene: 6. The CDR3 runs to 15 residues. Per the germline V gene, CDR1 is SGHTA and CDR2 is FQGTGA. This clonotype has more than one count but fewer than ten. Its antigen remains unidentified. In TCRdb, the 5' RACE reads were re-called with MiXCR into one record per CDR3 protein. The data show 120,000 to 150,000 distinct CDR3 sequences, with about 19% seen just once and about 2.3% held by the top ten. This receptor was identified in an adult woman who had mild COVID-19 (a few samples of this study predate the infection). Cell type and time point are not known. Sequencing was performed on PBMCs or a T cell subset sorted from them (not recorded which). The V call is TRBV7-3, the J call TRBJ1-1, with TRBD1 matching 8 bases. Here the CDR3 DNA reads TGTGCCAGCAGCCCGGCCCAGGGGGCGAACACTGAAGCTTTCTTT. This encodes CASSPAQGANTEAFF. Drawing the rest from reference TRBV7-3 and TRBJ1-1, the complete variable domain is GAGVSQTPSNKVTEKGKYVELRCDPISGHTALYWYRQSLGQGPEFLIYFQGTGAADDSGLPNDRFFAVRPEGSVSTLKIQRTERGDSAVYLCASSPAQGANTEAFFGQGTRLTVV.